These T cell receptor beta chains were read from a single sample in a study of blood T cell repertoires in COVID-19. The assay was immunoSEQ multiplex PCR, and TCRdb's table has in-frame clones only and misses some. The top ten clones hold approximately 16% of a sample with fewer than 150,000 clones, 75% to 90% of them seen once. The specimen was peripheral blood. These TCRs come from a woman in her 50s who had recovered from COVID-19. The CDR3 runs from the conserved cysteine through the conserved F or W. D genes are given only for firm matches. Where a row states a size, it is once, few, many or the class of an expanded clone; other rows omit it.

V gene,clone size,J gene,CDR3 length,D gene,CDR3 DNA,CDR3 protein
TRBV7-9,NA,TRBJ1-2,11,TRBD1,TGTGCCAGCAGCCTTGGACAGGGGACCACCTTC,CASSLGQGTTF
TRBV28,NA,TRBJ2-7,12,NA,TGTGCCAGCAAGACAGGATCCTACGAGCAGTACTTC,CASKTGSYEQYF
TRBV7-8,NA,TRBJ2-1,15,TRBD1,TGTGCCAGCAGCTTAGGGACAGGAAATTACAATGAGCAGTTCTTC,CASSLGTGNYNEQFF
TRBV10-3,NA,TRBJ1-2,15,TRBD1,TGTGCCATCAGTGATGGGACAGAGTCTAACTATGGCTACACCTTC,CAISDGTESNYGYTF
TRBV7-9,NA,TRBJ2-2,15,NA,TGTGCTGCTTTTGGTGGGGACACCAACACCGGGGAGCTGTTTTTT,CAAFGGDTNTGELFF
TRBV6-6,NA,TRBJ1-1,15,NA,TGTGCCAGCAGTTATCTGGAGGGTATCGACACTGAAGCTTTCTTT,CASSYLEGIDTEAFF
TRBV11-3,NA,TRBJ2-1,14,NA,TGTGCCAGCAGCGCTTTACTAAGGCGGAATGAGCAGTTCTTC,CASSALLRRNEQFF
TRBV7-2,NA,TRBJ2-7,15,TRBD1,TGTGCCAGCAGCTTAACGGGACAGGCGACCTACGAGCAGTACTTC,CASSLTGQATYEQYF
TRBV3-1/TRBV3-2,NA,TRBJ1-1,11,NA,TGTGCCAGCAGCCAGGGGGGGAGAGCTTTCTTT,CASSQGGRAFF
TRBV15,once,TRBJ1-2,12,NA,TGTGCCACCAGCAGCCGTAACTATGGCTACACCTTC,CATSSRNYGYTF
TRBV14,NA,TRBJ2-1,16,NA,TGTGCCAGCAGCCAAGCCCGGGGGAGCTCCTACAATGAGCAGTTCTTC,CASSQARGSSYNEQFF
TRBV7-9,NA,TRBJ1-6,13,TRBD1,TGTGCCAGCAGCGGGGGGACAGAATCACCCCTCCACTTT,CASSGGTESPLHF
TRBV7-9,NA,TRBJ2-7,14,NA,TGTGCCAGCAGCTTAGCTGGGCCTACCTACGAGCAGTACTTC,CASSLAGPTYEQYF
TRBV7-7,NA,TRBJ2-2,12,NA,TGTGCCAGCAGCTTAGGTCGTGGGGAGCTGTTTTTT,CASSLGRGELFF
TRBV5-5,once,TRBJ2-7,15,NA,TGTGCCAGCAGCTTGGCGCCAGGTTTTTCCTACGAGCAGTACTTC,CASSLAPGFSYEQYF
TRBV27,few,TRBJ2-7,16,NA,TGTGCCAGCAGTCCTACAAGGACTGGATCCACGTACGAGCAGTACTTC,CASSPTRTGSTYEQYF
TRBV2,NA,TRBJ1-2,13,NA,TGTGCCAGCGGGTCACAGGGCGTCTATGGCTACACCTTC,CASGSQGVYGYTF
TRBV20-1,NA,TRBJ2-1,17,TRBD2,TGCAGTGCTAGTAGGACTAGAGGCGGTAGCTCCTACAATGAGCAGTTCTTC,CSASRTRGGSSYNEQFF
TRBV7-9,once,TRBJ2-2,15,TRBD1,TGTGCCAGCAGCTCCTACGACAGGGGAACCGGGGAGCTGTTTTTT,CASSSYDRGTGELFF
TRBV29-1,once,TRBJ1-2,12,NA,TGCAGCGTCAGGAAGGGGCCTCCTGGCTACACCTTC,CSVRKGPPGYTF
TRBV4-3,NA,TRBJ2-1,16,TRBD2,TGCGCCAGCAGCCAAGCTCTGGCTAGCGGTAACAATGAGCAGTTCTTC,CASSQALASGNNEQFF
TRBV27,NA,TRBJ2-7,15,NA,TGTGCCAGCAGTTCCCAGGGTTCTAACTCCTACGAGCAGTACTTC,CASSSQGSNSYEQYF
TRBV7-8,NA,TRBJ2-5,13,NA,TGTGCCAGCAGCCGGGACAAACAAGAGACCCAGTACTTC,CASSRDKQETQYF
TRBV5-6,NA,TRBJ2-7,13,TRBD2,TGTGCCACCCAACTAGCGGGGTACTACGAGCAGTACTTC,CATQLAGYYEQYF
TRBV9,NA,TRBJ1-1,16,TRBD1,TGTGCCAGCAGCGTAGGGGACAGCATGGGGGACACTGAAGCTTTCTTT,CASSVGDSMGDTEAFF
TRBV30,NA,TRBJ1-1,16,NA,TGTGCCTGGAGTGACCTTTCGAAGGGGATGAACACTGAAGCTTTCTTT,CAWSDLSKGMNTEAFF
TRBV2,NA,TRBJ2-7,14,NA,TGTGCCAGCAGTACAGGGTTTGGAAGCTACGAGCAGTACTTC,CASSTGFGSYEQYF
TRBV24-1,NA,TRBJ1-5,12,NA,TGTGCCACCAGTGACCCTAATCAGCCCCAGCATTTT,CATSDPNQPQHF
TRBV7-9,NA,TRBJ1-6,13,NA,TGTGCCAGCAGCTTGTCGGGGAATTCACCCCTCCACTTT,CASSLSGNSPLHF
TRBV18,NA,TRBJ2-3,15,NA,TGTGCCAGCTCACCACGGCTGGGGCCCACAGATACGCAGTATTTT,CASSPRLGPTDTQYF
TRBV13,NA,TRBJ2-5,14,TRBD2,TGTGCCAGCAGCCCTCCGACTAGCGGGGCGACCCAGTACTTC,CASSPPTSGATQYF
TRBV7-2,NA,TRBJ1-2,14,NA,TGTGCCAGCAGCTTAGCGGGACTTAACTATGGCTACACCTTC,CASSLAGLNYGYTF
TRBV7-2,NA,TRBJ2-2,16,TRBD1,TGTGCCAGCAGTAACACCGGGACAGGGTACACCGGGGAGCTGTTTTTT,CASSNTGTGYTGELFF
TRBV5-1,NA,TRBJ1-5,14,NA,TGCGCCAGCAGCCTAGGAAGTAGCAATCAGCCCCAGCATTTT,CASSLGSSNQPQHF
TRBV5-1,NA,TRBJ2-7,17,TRBD2,TGCGCCAGCAGCGGACCCCCCCGACTAGCGGGAGTCGACGAGCAGTACTTC,CASSGPPRLAGVDEQYF
TRBV5-1,NA,TRBJ2-1,14,NA,TGCGCCAGCAGCTTTAGAATGTCCTACAATGAGCAGTTCTTC,CASSFRMSYNEQFF
TRBV19,NA,TRBJ2-7,16,TRBD2,TGTGCCAGTAGTTTTGATTTAGCGGGGGAGTCCTACGAGCAGTACTTC,CASSFDLAGESYEQYF
TRBV5-8,NA,TRBJ2-5,11,NA,TGTGCCAGCAGCTTGGCCGGGGCCCAGTACTTC,CASSLAGAQYF
TRBV28,once,TRBJ2-1,15,NA,TGTGCCAGCAGTTTAGCGGAGCCCTCATACAATGAGCAGTTCTTC,CASSLAEPSYNEQFF
TRBV5-1,NA,TRBJ2-5,16,NA,TGCGCCAGCAGCTTGGGGATTAACAGGGTCGAAGAGACCCAGTACTTC,CASSLGINRVEETQYF
TRBV6-5,NA,TRBJ2-7,15,NA,TGTGCCAGCAGTTCAACAGGGTCGAACTCCTACGAGCAGTACTTC,CASSSTGSNSYEQYF
TRBV29-1,NA,TRBJ1-1,14,NA,TGCAGCGTCCGGGGACTGCAGATGAACACTGAAGCTTTCTTT,CSVRGLQMNTEAFF
TRBV6-5,NA,TRBJ2-3,15,NA,TGTGCCAGCAGCCGGGACATTTCACAGGGAAGTACGCAGTATTTT,CASSRDISQGSTQYF
TRBV24-1,NA,TRBJ2-5,19,TRBD1,TGTGCCACCAGTGATTTATTGTGTCTGGGGGACAGGGTCGCAGGGACCCAGTACTTC,CATSDLLCLGDRVAGTQYF
TRBV7-3,NA,TRBJ2-3,14,NA,TGTGCCAGCAGCTTCGGTGGGCCAACAGATACGCAGTATTTT,CASSFGGPTDTQYF
TRBV18,once,TRBJ1-1,15,NA,TGTGCCAGCTCACCTCAGACAGGAATGAACACTGAAGCTTTCTTT,CASSPQTGMNTEAFF
TRBV30,NA,TRBJ1-3,15,NA,TGTGCCTGGAGTCAAAGAGGGGGCTCTGGAAACACCATATATTTT,CAWSQRGGSGNTIYF
TRBV11-3,NA,TRBJ1-1,13,NA,TGTGCCAGCAGCTCGCCCTGGGAGACTGAAGCTTTCTTT,CASSSPWETEAFF
TRBV6-4,NA,TRBJ1-5,13,NA,TGTGCCAGCAGTGACCCAGGGTATCAGCCCCAGCATTTT,CASSDPGYQPQHF
TRBV7-2,many,TRBJ1-2,15,NA,TGTGCCAGCAGCCCCCGGGGGGGACCCGTGGGGGGCTACACCTTC,CASSPRGGPVGGYTF
TRBV29-1,NA,TRBJ2-7,11,NA,TGCAGCGTCGGCGGGGACGCCTCGCAGTACTTC,CSVGGDASQYF
TRBV3-1/TRBV3-2,NA,TRBJ2-3,17,TRBD2,TGTGCCAGCAGCCAAACCCTACTAGCGGGGAGCACAGATACGCAGTATTTT,CASSQTLLAGSTDTQYF
TRBV3-1/TRBV3-2,once,TRBJ2-7,15,TRBD1,TGTGCCAGCAGCCAAGCCGGGACAGGGGGCTACGAGCAGTACTTC,CASSQAGTGGYEQYF
TRBV18,NA,TRBJ1-3,18,TRBD1,TGTGCCAGCACTACAAAGGACAGGGCATCAAAGTCTGGAAACACCATATATTTT,CASTTKDRASKSGNTIYF
TRBV11-2,NA,TRBJ1-2,16,TRBD1,TGTGCCAGCAGCCATTCACGGACAGGGGTAAACTATGGCTACACCTTC,CASSHSRTGVNYGYTF
TRBV6-5,many,TRBJ1-3,13,NA,TGTGCCAGCAGTACCATAGTTGGAAACACCATATATTTT,CASSTIVGNTIYF
TRBV10-3,NA,TRBJ2-3,13,NA,TGTGCCATCAGTGAGTCGATGGCCAATACGCAGTATTTT,CAISESMANTQYF